Listed here is a single TCR beta chain. V lost 2 bases and J 6 bases, leaving 9 bases between the germline ends. From germline, CDR1 is SGHRS and CDR2 YFSETQ. The CDR3 is 13 amino acids. Clones were read by immunoSEQ multiplex PCR, and TCRdb kept only the in-frame ones, dropping some. The sample lists 120,000 or so clones, about 90% occurring once. This entry is derived from a study of control samples from healthy donors and cancer patients. The sequence was obtained from a man between 18 and 35 years old in good health. The chain carries TRBV5-1 and TRBJ1-5, with D perhaps matching TRBD1 (6 bases). The sample comprised blood. In nucleotides, the CDR3 is TGCGCCAGCAGCTTAGGACAGTCTCAGCCCCAGCATTTT. Protein sequence: CASSLGQSQPQHF.